The 20 T cell receptor beta chains given below trace back to one sample, sequenced in a study of beta chain features in type 1 diabetes. Expressed TCRB transcripts got sequenced, as all isolated RNA was reverse transcribed. The protocol was immunoSEQ multiplex PCR, while the TCRdb copy is restricted to in-frame clones and leaves out a portion. The table records 35,000 to 45,000 clones, almost 65% of them present only once. Sequenced: Tregs from blood. These receptors were collected from a woman in her twenties or thirties in good health.

The chain carries TRBV14 and TRBJ1-2; D is possibly TRBD1 (6 bases). Germline CDR1 is SGHDN and CDR2 is FVKESK. The V gene lost 1 base and the J gene lost 4 bases, with 13 bases spanning the gap. This CDR3 contains 15 residues. CDR3 sequence (DNA): TGTGCCAGCAGCCAAGGGACAGCAACGCTCTATGGCTACACCTTC. Translating it yields CASSQGTATLYGYTF.

The chain recombines TRBV4-2 with TRBJ2-1; D is uncertain. The CDR3 runs 15 residues. Trimming cost V 5 bases and J 5 bases, with 16 bases left between them. The germline gives CDR1 LGHNA, CDR2 YNFKEQ. The CDR3 is CASSVTRKENNEQFF. DNA for the CDR3: TGTGCCAGCAGCGTTACTCGTAAGGAGAACAATGAGCAGTTCTTC.

The chain's CDR3 is CASRELETQYF. The CDR3 bases are TGCGCCAGCAGGGAGCTGGAGACCCAGTACTTC. The chain couples TRBV5-1 to TRBJ2-5; D remains unclear. The germline V and J ends were trimmed by 5 bases and 5 bases, with 7 bases remaining between them. CDR3 length equals 11 residues. In germline, CDR1 is SGHRS, CDR2 YFSETQ.

This clone was counted a few times. The CDR3 DNA sequence: TGTGCCAGCAGCACACTAGCGGGAGGACAAGAGACCCAGTACTTC. The encoded protein is CASSTLAGGQETQYF. V is TRBV5-6 and J is TRBJ2-5; the match to TRBD2 covers 12 bases. Germline CDR1 reads SGHDT; CDR2 reads YYEEEE. Trimming cost V 4 bases and J 2 bases; bases outside gene matches: 3. This CDR3 has 15 amino acids.

This chain uses TRBV29-1 with TRBJ1-2; no clear D. The germline V gene has CDR1 SQVTM and CDR2 ANQGSEA. CDR3 length: 13 residues. V was shortened by 1 base and J by 4 bases, with 10 bases between the two germline ends. The CDR3: CSVEAPVSYGYTF. In DNA form, the CDR3 reads TGCAGCGTTGAAGCGCCAGTTTCCTATGGCTACACCTTC.

The chain recombines TRBV7-2 with TRBJ2-7; D might be TRBD2 (6 bases). Germline V gives CDR1 SGHTA, CDR2 FQGNSA. V lost 2 bases, J lost 3 bases, and 11 bases lay in between. CDR3 size: 14 residues. The CDR3 sequence: CASSLRDFVYEQYF. The CDR3 DNA reads TGTGCCAGCAGCTTACGGGACTTCGTCTACGAGCAGTACTTC.

The chain uses TRBV7-8 and TRBJ2-1; D not certain. The CDR3 has 15 residues. Per the germline V gene, CDR1 is SGHVS and CDR2 is FQNEAQ. Trimming pared 5 bases from V and 4 bases from J, leaving 15 bases between. The CDR3 DNA follows: TGTGCCAGCAGCGCGCCGACTCAGTTGTACAATGAGCAGTTCTTC. This codes for CASSAPTQLYNEQFF.

This clone was counted a few times. J is TRBJ1-1 and V is TRBV18; unclear D gene. The V gene's germline CDR1 is KGHSH and CDR2 LQKENI. This CDR3 contains 14 residues. Trimming took off 3 bases at V and 3 bases at J, with 11 bases between the two ends. CDR3 nucleotides: TGTGCCAGCTCACCGCAAGCGGAGGACACTGAAGCTTTCTTT. This encodes CASSPQAEDTEAFF.

This clone was counted between two and nine times. J is TRBJ1-5 and V is TRBV7-2, with TRBD1 identical over 9 bases. Germline CDR1 SGHTA, CDR2 FQGNSA. CDR3 length equals 17 residues. Losses at the gene ends were 1 base for V and 7 bases for J; bases not matched to a gene: 11. CDR3 region: CASSLGPRDRENQPQHF. The CDR3 DNA sequence: TGTGCCAGCAGCTTAGGCCCCCGGGACAGGGAGAACCAGCCCCAGCATTTT.

This clone was seen a few times. The V call is TRBV27, the J call TRBJ1-5; tentatively, D is TRBD1 (5 bases). V gave up 3 bases and J gave up 3 bases, with 18 bases separating them. From germline, CDR1 is MNHEY and CDR2 SMNVEV (reference sequence). CDR3 length equals 17 residues. In DNA form, the CDR3 reads TGTGCCAGCAGTTTTTCCGGGACTCCAGGCCTCAATCAGCCCCAGCATTTT. Amino acids: CASSFSGTPGLNQPQHF.

This clone came up a few times. The chain employs TRBV5-1 and TRBJ2-7, with TRBD1 matching 8 bases. V shed 4 bases, J shed 4 bases, and the junction held 10 bases outside the gene matches. This CDR3 region has 15 residues. CDR1 SGHRS and CDR2 YFSETQ come from the germline V gene. CDR3 protein: CASSQLGQGWYEQYF. The CDR3 DNA sequence: TGCGCCAGCAGCCAACTAGGACAGGGATGGTACGAGCAGTACTTC.

This clone was found a few times. V and J are TRBV7-8 and TRBJ2-5, with 7 bases matching TRBD2. Germline trimming cut 1 base from V and 9 bases from J; bases unmatched to any gene: 8. Germline CDR1 is SGHVS and CDR2 is FQNEAQ. The CDR3 totals 14 residues. The CDR3 nucleotides read TGTGCCAGCAGCTTAGGGCTAGCGGCCCGGGCCCAGTACTTC. Translated: CASSLGLAARAQYF.

The CDR3 sequence: CASRSENTGELFF. CDR3 coding DNA: TGTGCCAGCAGGTCAGAAAACACCGGGGAGCTGTTTTTT. The V call is TRBV4-2, the J call TRBJ2-2; no definite D call. Trimming pared 6 bases from V and 2 bases from J, leaving 7 bases between. The CDR3 has 13 amino acids. Germline lookup yields CDR1 LGHNA and CDR2 YNFKEQ.

This clone was detected a few times. The chain couples TRBV11-2 to TRBJ2-5; 15 bases line up with TRBD2. Germline CDR1 and CDR2: SGHAT and FQNNGV. J lost 5 bases, V lost 1 base, and 5 bases had no gene match. CDR3 length equals 17 residues. The CDR3 nucleotides read TGTGCCAGCAGCTTAGGGACTAGCGGGAGGGCCGGGGAGACCCAGTACTTC. Residues: CASSLGTSGRAGETQYF. Filled out from reference TRBV11-2 and TRBJ2-5, the complete variable domain reads EAGVAQSPRYKIIEKRQSVAFWCNPISGHATLYWYQQILGQGPKLLIQFQNNGVVDDSQLPKDRFSAERLKGVDSTLKIQPAKLEDSAVYLCASSLGTSGRAGETQYFGPGTRLLVL.

CDR3 loop: CASSSSSGNYEQYF. The CDR3 coding sequence is TGTGCCAGCAGTTCATCTAGCGGAAACTACGAGCAGTACTTC. V gene TRBV28 combines with J gene TRBJ2-7, with 7 bases aligning to TRBD2. The CDR3 runs 14 residues. Per the germline V gene, CDR1 is MDHEN and CDR2 is SYDVKM. V was clipped by 4 bases and J by 3 bases; unmatched bases: 6.

This clone occurred a few times. J is TRBJ1-5 and V is TRBV13; possible D gene TRBD1, 5 bases. V lost 0 bases to trimming and J lost 6 bases, with 9 bases between them. The CDR3 is 14 amino acids. Germline V lookup: CDR1 PRHDT, CDR2 FYEKMQ (reference sequence). The CDR3 protein is CASSLGTGSQPQHF. The CDR3 DNA follows: TGTGCCAGCAGCTTAGGAACAGGCAGTCAGCCCCAGCATTTT.

The genes are TRBV7-9 and TRBJ2-7, with D unresolved. From germline, CDR1 is SEHNR and CDR2 FQNEAQ (reference sequence). The CDR3 loop spans 13 amino acids. Deletions cut 0 bases from V and 7 bases from J, with 10 bases between. For the CDR3, the DNA is TGTGCCAGCAGCTTAGCTTACGACGGGGAGCAGTACTTC. Translating it yields CASSLAYDGEQYF.

A word on this clone: The sample holds other DNA sequences that translate to the same CDR3. The chain joins TRBV9 to TRBJ2-4, with 8 bases identical to TRBD2. This CDR3 comprises 16 residues. V was clipped by 1 base and J by 5 bases; unmatched bases: 8. The germline V gene has CDR1 SGDLS and CDR2 YYNGEE. CDR3 sequence reads: CASSVHPGGGQNIQYF. CDR3 nucleotide sequence: TGTGCCAGCAGCGTACACCCCGGGGGGGGCCAAAACATTCAGTACTTC.

The chain employs TRBV7-9 and TRBJ2-1, with TRBD2 matching 8 bases. The V gene end was trimmed by 2 bases and the J gene end by 5 bases; junction bases not matched to a gene: 2. This CDR3 has 14 amino acids. Germline assignment: CDR1 SEHNR and CDR2 FQNEAQ (reference sequence). CDR3 DNA: TGTGCCAGCAGCTTAACGGGAGGGAACAATGAGCAGTTCTTC. This codes for CASSLTGGNNEQFF.

The V gene is TRBV7-9, the J gene TRBJ2-3; D perhaps matches TRBD1 (5 bases). The germline V and J ends were trimmed by 0 bases and 1 base, with 8 bases remaining between them. The length of the CDR3 is 15 residues. CDR1 is SEHNR and CDR2 is FQNEAQ in the germline V gene (reference sequence). CDR3 sequence (DNA): TGTGCCAGCAGCTTAGCGGGCAGGGGCACAGATACGCAGTATTTT. Encoded protein: CASSLAGRGTDTQYF.